These 3 T cell receptor beta chains originate from one sample sequenced in a study of control samples from healthy donors and cancer patients (dated by TCRdb to about 2020). The library was generated by the immunoSEQ multiplex PCR assay. TCRdb provides this immuneACCESS table in a form limited to in-frame rearrangements. Some clones are lacking; in checked studies, under half of them reflect an unresolved V gene, and why the rest are absent is not known. This sample comprises 110,000 to 150,000 clones, roughly 92% of them detected only once. Around 11% of the sample goes to the ten largest clones. The specimen sequenced was blood. These receptor sequences come from a man younger than 45 in good health.

The CDR3: CASSVAADNSPLHF. The CDR3, as DNA: TGTGCCAGCAGCGTAGCCGCAGACAATTCACCCCTCCACTTT. This chain joins TRBV9 and TRBJ1-6; unclear D gene. Trimming shortened V by 0 bases and J by 7 bases, and 8 bases separated the two germline ends. CDR3 length: 14 residues. Germline CDR1 reads SGDLS; CDR2 reads YYNGEE.

The chain couples TRBV6-1 to TRBJ1-2; no reliable D call. V was cut by 1 base and J by 7 bases, with 10 bases left in between. Germline CDR1 and CDR2: MNHNS and SASEGT. This CDR3 contains 13 residues. CDR3 region: CASSEVRDVGYTF. CDR3 sequence (DNA): TGTGCCAGCAGTGAAGTGAGGGATGTTGGCTACACCTTC.

V and J are TRBV6-6 and TRBJ1-2; TRBD1 agrees at 10 bases. The V gene end was trimmed by 6 bases and the J gene end by 4 bases; junction bases not matched to a gene: 5. This CDR3 comprises 14 residues. Germline CDR1 MNHNY, CDR2 SVGAGI (reference sequence). Written as DNA, the CDR3 is TGTGCCAGCAGACATGGACAGGGGGGCTATGGCTACACCTTC. Protein sequence: CASRHGQGGYGYTF.